This TCR beta chain derives from a study of T cell repertoires in cytomegalovirus infection. Broader study findings: Cumulated frequencies of public TCR beta families served to identify carriers of CMV plus the relevant HLA.

With respect to this clonotype: What it recognizes is unknown.

V shed 5 bases and J shed 8 bases, with 21 bases lying between them. Germline V gene sequence: CDR1 SEHNR, CDR2 FQNEAQ (reference sequence). The CDR3 is made up of 15 amino acids. TCRdb independently ran MiXCR on the reads; one entry per CDR3 protein. The sample carries approximately 340,000 distinct CDR3 sequences, 25% to 30% recorded once. V usage is TRBV7-9 and J usage is TRBJ1-2, with a tentative D call TRBD1 (6 bases). The sequence was obtained from a human donor in good health (CMV status not recorded). Some clones in this sample may be carry-over from other donors' samples. Sequencing was performed on cultured PBMCs, taken from culture after CMV antigen stimulation. The CDR3 nucleotides are TGTGCCAGCAGCGTCACGGGGGCCTCCTTTGGCGGCTACACCTTC. This gives the protein CASSVTGASFGGYTF.